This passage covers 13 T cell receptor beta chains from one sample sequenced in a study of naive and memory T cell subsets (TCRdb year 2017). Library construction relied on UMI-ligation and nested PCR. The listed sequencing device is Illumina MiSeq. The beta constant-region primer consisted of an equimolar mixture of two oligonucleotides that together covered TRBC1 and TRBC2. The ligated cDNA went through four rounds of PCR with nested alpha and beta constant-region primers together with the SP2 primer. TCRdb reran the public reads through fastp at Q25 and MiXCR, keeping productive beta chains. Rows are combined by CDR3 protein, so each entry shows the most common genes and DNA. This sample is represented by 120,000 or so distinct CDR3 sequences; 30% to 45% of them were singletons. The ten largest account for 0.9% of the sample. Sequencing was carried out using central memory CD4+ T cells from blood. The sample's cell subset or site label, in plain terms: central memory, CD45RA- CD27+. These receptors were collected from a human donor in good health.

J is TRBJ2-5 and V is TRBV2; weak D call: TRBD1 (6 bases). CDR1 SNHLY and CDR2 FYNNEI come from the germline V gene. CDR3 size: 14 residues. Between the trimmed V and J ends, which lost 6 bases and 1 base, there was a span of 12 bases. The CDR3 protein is CASSATGFQETQYF. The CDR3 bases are TGTGCCAGCAGCGCAACAGGGTTCCAAGAGACCCAGTACTTC.

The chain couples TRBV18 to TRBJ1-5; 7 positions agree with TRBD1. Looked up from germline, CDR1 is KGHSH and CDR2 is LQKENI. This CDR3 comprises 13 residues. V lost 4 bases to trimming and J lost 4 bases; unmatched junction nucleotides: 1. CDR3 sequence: CASSQGQNQPQHF. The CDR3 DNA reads TGTGCCAGCTCACAGGGACAGAATCAGCCCCAGCATTTT.

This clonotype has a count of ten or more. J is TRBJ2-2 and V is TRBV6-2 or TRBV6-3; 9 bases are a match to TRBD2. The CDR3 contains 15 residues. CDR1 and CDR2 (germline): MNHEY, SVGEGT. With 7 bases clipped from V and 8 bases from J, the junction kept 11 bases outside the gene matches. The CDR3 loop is CASKKTSGSRGELFF. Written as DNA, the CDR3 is TGTGCCAGCAAAAAGACTAGCGGATCAAGGGGGGAGCTGTTTTTT.

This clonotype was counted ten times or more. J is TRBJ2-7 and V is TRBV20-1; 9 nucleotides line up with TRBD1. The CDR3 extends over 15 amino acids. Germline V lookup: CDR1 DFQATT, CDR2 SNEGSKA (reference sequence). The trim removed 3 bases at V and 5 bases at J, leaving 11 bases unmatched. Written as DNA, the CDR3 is TGCAGTGCTAGTAAAGCCGACAGGGGGACTGACGAGCAGTACTTC. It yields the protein CSASKADRGTDEQYF.

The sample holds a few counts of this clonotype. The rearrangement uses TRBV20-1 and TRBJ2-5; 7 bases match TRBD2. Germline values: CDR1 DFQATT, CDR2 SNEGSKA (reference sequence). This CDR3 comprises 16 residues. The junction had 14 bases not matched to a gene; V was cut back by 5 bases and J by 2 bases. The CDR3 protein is CSAEGLGRGSQETQYF. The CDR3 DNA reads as TGCAGTGCTGAGGGGCTGGGGAGGGGCAGTCAAGAGACCCAGTACTTC.

CDR3 residues: CASSPQWDTGELFF. CDR3 in DNA: TGTGCCAGCTCACCACAGTGGGACACCGGGGAGCTGTTTTTT. The V call is TRBV18, the J call TRBJ2-2; unclear D gene. The V end lost 1 base, the J end lost 3 bases, and 6 bases lay between the germline ends. The CDR3 runs 14 residues. Germline assignment: CDR1 KGHSH and CDR2 LQKENI.

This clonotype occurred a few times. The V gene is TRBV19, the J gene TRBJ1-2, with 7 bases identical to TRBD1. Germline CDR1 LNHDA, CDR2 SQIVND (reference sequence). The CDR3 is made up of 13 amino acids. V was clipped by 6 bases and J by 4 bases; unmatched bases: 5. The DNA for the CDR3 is TGTGCCAGTAGCACGGGACAGCGCTATGGCTACACCTTC. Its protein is CASSTGQRYGYTF.

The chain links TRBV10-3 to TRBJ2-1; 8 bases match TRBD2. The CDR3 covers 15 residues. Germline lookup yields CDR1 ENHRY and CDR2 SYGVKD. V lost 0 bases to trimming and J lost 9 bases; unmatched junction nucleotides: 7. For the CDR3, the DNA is TGTGCCATCAGTGAGTCGAGCGGGGGTTTCAGTGAGCAGTTCTTC. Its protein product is CAISESSGGFSEQFF.

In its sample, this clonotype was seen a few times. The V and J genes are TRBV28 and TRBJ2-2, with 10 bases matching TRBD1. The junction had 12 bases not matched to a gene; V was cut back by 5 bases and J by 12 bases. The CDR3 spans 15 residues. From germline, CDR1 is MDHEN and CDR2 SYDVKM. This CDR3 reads CASSIRQGARRKLFF. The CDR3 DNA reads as TGTGCCAGCAGTATAAGACAGGGGGCGCGAAGGAAGCTGTTTTTT.

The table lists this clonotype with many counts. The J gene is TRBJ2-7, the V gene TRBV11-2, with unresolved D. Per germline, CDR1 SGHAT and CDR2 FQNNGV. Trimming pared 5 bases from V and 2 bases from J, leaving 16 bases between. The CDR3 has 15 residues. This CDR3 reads CASSPPSGLPYEQYF. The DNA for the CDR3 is TGTGCCAGCAGCCCCCCCTCTGGGCTCCCCTACGAGCAGTACTTC.

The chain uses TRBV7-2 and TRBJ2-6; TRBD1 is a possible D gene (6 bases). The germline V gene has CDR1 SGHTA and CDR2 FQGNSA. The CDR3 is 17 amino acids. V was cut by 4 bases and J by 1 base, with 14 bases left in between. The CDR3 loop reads CASSSKGRGSGANVLTF. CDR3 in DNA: TGTGCCAGCAGCTCCAAAGGCAGGGGATCTGGGGCCAACGTCCTGACTTTC.

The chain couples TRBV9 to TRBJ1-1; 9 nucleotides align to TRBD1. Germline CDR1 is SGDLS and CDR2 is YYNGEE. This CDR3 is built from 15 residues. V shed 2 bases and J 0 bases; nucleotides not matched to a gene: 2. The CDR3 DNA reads TGTGCCAGCAGCGTTGGGACAGGGATGAACACTGAAGCTTTCTTT. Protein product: CASSVGTGMNTEAFF.

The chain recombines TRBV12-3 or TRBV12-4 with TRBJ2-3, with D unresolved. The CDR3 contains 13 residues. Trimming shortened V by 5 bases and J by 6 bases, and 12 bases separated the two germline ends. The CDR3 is CASSPRRLDTQYF. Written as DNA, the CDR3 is TGTGCCAGCAGTCCGAGGCGGTTGGATACGCAGTATTTT.